This T cell receptor beta chain was obtained from a study of cytomegalovirus exposure and HLA in healthy donors. Findings and limits, study-wide: Later work associated roughly 15,000 TCR beta sequences with HLA alleles at 0.05 false discovery rate. The majority of TCR sequences were rare, yet some public TCRs appeared in many donors.

CDR1 is SGHNT, CDR2 YENEEA, per germline. The CDR3 has 14 amino acids. With 4 bases removed from V and 1 base from J, the gap between germline ends came to 7 bases. Comment on this clone: Its antigen remains unknown.

Both 60 Vbeta primers and 13 Jbeta primers went into the PCR. Using immunoSEQ multiplex PCR, the repertoire was profiled, and TCRdb retains in-frame clones only, with some absent. The sample holds 110,000 to 150,000 clones, about 72% seen once. The genes are TRBV11-3 and TRBJ2-2; D is uncertain. Sequencing was carried out using PBMCs. This TCR was recovered from a man aged 60 to 69 in good health and CMV-seronegative. DNA for the CDR3: TGTGCCAGCAGCTCCACACAGAACACCGGGGAGCTGTTTTTT. It codes for CASSSTQNTGELFF.